This T cell receptor beta chain comes out of a study of blood T cell repertoires in COVID-19. On the study more broadly: The study drew acute and convalescent COVID-19 samples from the United States, Italy and Spain. PBMCs, B-cell-depleted T cells, or T cells provided the cDNA or gDNA that made up the material.

From germline, CDR1 is LGHDT and CDR2 YNNKEL (reference sequence). This CDR3 is built from 14 residues. Trimming left V 2 bases short and J 4 bases short, with 11 bases between. In the authors' methods: Amplification with reference gene primers provided the estimates of nucleated cell counts. Assay used: immunoSEQ multiplex PCR; TCRdb lists only in-frame clones, some missing. That table furnishes V, J and clone size, whereas the DNA furnished D and trimming. Of about 150,000 clones detected, about 85% appear once; the ten largest clones hold around 5%. Patients in Seattle were enrolled during active infection, then followed longitudinally.

J is TRBJ1-1 and V is TRBV3-1 (or the pseudogene TRBV3-2), with a possible D match to TRBD1 (5 bases). The material sequenced was peripheral blood. The origin of this receptor is a woman in her 70s with COVID-19, enrolled during active disease. As DNA, the CDR3 is TGTGCCAGCAGCCAACCCGGGGGAACCACTGAAGCTTTCTTT. Translated, it gives CASSQPGGTTEAFF.